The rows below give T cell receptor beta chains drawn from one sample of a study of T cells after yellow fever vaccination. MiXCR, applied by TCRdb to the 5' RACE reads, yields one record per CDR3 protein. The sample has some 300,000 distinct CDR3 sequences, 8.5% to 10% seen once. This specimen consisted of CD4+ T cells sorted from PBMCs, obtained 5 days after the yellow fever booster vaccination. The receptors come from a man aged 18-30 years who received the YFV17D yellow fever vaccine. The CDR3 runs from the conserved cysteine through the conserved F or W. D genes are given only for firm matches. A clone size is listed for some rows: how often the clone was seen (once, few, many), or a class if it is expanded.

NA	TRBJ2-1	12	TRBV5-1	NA	CASSTDYNEQFF	TGCGCCAGCTCGACTGACTACAATGAGCAGTTCTTC
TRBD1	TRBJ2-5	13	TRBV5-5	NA	CASSTTGQETQYF	TGTGCCAGCAGCACGACAGGGCAAGAGACCCAGTACTTC
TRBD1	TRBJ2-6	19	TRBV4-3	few	CASSQEWTGLPYGANVLTF	TGCGCCAGCAGCCAAGAGTGGACAGGGCTTCCTTATGGGGCCAACGTCCTGACTTTC
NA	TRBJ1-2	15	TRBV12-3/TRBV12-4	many	CASSKRGQGGYGYTF	TGTGCCAGCAGCAAGAGAGGGCAGGGTGGCTATGGCTACACCTTC
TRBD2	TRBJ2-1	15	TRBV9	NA	CASSVVAGGVNEQFF	TGTGCCAGCAGCGTAGTAGCGGGGGGAGTCAATGAGCAGTTCTTC
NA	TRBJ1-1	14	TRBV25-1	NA	CASSDQGLELRAFF	TGTGCCAGCAGTGATCAAGGCTTGGAACTGCGGGCTTTCTTT
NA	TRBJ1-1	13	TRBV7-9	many	CASSLFQEGEAFF	TGTGCCAGCAGCTTATTTCAGGAAGGTGAAGCTTTCTTT
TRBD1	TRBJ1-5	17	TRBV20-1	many	CSARDPLNRGGHQPQHF	TGCAGTGCTAGAGATCCCCTCAACAGGGGCGGTCATCAGCCCCAGCATTTT
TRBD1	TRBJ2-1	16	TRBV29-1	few	CSTIALLQGIYNEQFF	TGCAGCACGATTGCTCTATTACAGGGGATCTACAATGAGCAGTTCTTC
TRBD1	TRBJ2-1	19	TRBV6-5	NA	CASSYSVLGTGKAYNEQFF	TGTGCCAGCAGTTACTCGGTCCTCGGGACAGGGAAGGCCTACAATGAGCAGTTCTTC
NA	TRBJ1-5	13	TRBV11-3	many	CASSSGLWQPQHF	TGTGCCAGCAGCTCAGGGTTGTGGCAGCCCCAGCATTTT
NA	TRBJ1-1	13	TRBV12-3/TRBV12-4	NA	CASRPDSATEAFF	TGTGCCAGCAGACCGGACAGTGCCACTGAAGCTTTCTTT
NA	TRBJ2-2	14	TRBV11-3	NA	CASSLGRGTGELFF	TGTGCCAGCAGCTTAGGCCGGGGGACCGGGGAGCTGTTTTTT
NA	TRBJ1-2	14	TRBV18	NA	CASSPESGLYGYTF	TGTGCCAGCTCTCCAGAATCAGGGCTGTATGGCTACACCTTC
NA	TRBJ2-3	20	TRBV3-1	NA	CASSQLVGAPPGASTDTQYF	TGTGCCAGCAGCCAGTTGGTAGGAGCCCCTCCGGGGGCTAGCACAGATACGCAGTATTTT
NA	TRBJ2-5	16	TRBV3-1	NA	CASSQNPSGARETQYF	TGTGCCAGCAGCCAAAACCCTTCTGGCGCGAGGGAGACCCAGTACTTC
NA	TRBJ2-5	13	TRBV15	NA	CATRGAAQETQYF	TGTGCCACCAGGGGCGCGGCCCAAGAGACCCAGTACTTC
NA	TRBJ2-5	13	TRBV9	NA	CASSVGPKETQYF	TGTGCCAGCAGCGTGGGGCCGAAAGAGACCCAGTACTTC
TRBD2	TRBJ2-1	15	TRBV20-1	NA	CSARPPQRGDNEQFF	TGCAGTGCTAGGCCCCCCCAGCGGGGGGACAATGAGCAGTTCTTC
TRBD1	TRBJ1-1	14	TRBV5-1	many	CASSLQGAGTEAFF	TGTGCCAGCAGTCTACAGGGGGCCGGCACTGAAGCTTTCTTT
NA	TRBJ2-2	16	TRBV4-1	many	CASSQDGGLYTGELFF	TGCGCCAGCAGCCAAGATGGCGGGCTGTACACCGGGGAGCTGTTTTTT